The clone carrying this T cell receptor beta chain was counted many times. Its antigen is currently unknown. One end of the junction does not line up with germline, which may come from a read error. TCR beta CDR3 regions were amplified from RNA transcripts. A first-round RT-PCR of the TCR CDR3 used the HTBI primer set. TCRdb ran MiXCR on the multiplex PCR reads and lists one entry per CDR3 protein. Of a few hundred thousand distinct CDR3 sequences in the sample, 13% to 15% were seen once. Germline-derived CDR1 and CDR2 are ENHRY and SYGVKD. The CDR3 is 13 amino acids. These data are taken from a study of T cells in Graves' hyperthyroidism and ophthalmopathy. Study as a whole: Peripheral blood was drawn at first diagnosis, prior to all treatment.

Study-wide results and caveats: The model predicted ophthalmopathy a median approximately seven months before onset. Ophthalmopathy and stable hyperthyroidism were told apart by a 13 V-J model. Blood shared most expanded thyroid clonotypes above 0.001.

Sequencing input: blood. The rearrangement uses TRBV10-3 and TRBJ2-1; a possible D gene is TRBD1 (6 bases). This receptor was obtained from a woman aged 35 to 49 with Graves' hyperthyroidism that later progressed to Graves' ophthalmopathy. The CDR3, as DNA: TGTGCCATCCTGGACAGCTCCCACAATGAGCAGTTCTTC. It specifies CAILDSSHNEQFF.